This T cell receptor (beta chain) was captured by sequencing in a study of blood T cell repertoires in COVID-19. Study summary: Sample material is recorded as cDNA or gDNA derived from T cells, B-cell-depleted T cells, or PBMCs.

Repertoires were generated with immunoSEQ multiplex PCR, while TCRdb's copy carries only in-frame clones and drops some. The sample has tens of thousands of clones; 75% to 90% are singletons. The material sequenced was peripheral blood. This sequence originates from a human donor in a cohort sampled during active COVID-19.

As DNA, the CDR3 is TGTGCCATCGGGGGGGGACAGGTCTACGAGCAGTACTTC. This sequence encodes CAIGGGQVYEQYF. The chain links TRBV10-3 to TRBJ2-7; TRBD1 might be the D (8 bases). The CDR3 runs 13 residues. Germline V gene lookup returns CDR1 ENHRY and CDR2 SYGVKD. Trimming took off 8 bases at V and 3 bases at J, with 14 bases between the two ends.